Listed below are T cell receptor beta chains from one sample, sequenced in a study of neoadjuvant anti-PD-1 for oral cavity cancer. Produced via immunoSEQ multiplex PCR; TCRdb's table is partial and in-frame only. The sample records 9,500 to 12,000 clones, around 50% being singletons. The input for sequencing was tumor tissue, taken before nivolumab (anti-PD-1) treatment. These receptors were collected from a person aged 35 to 85 with oral cavity squamous cell carcinoma. Both conserved end residues are part of each CDR3. Fields, in order: clone size, D gene, J gene, V gene, CDR3 DNA, CDR3 protein. D genes are given only for firm matches. Clone size is given for some rows only: seen once, a few or many times, or a class if the clone is expanded.

clone size: few
D gene: TRBD1
J gene: TRBJ2-2
V gene: TRBV11-2
CDR3 DNA: TGTGCCAGCAGCTTAGGAATGACAGGGGTCACCGGGGAGCTGTTTTTT
CDR3 protein: CASSLGMTGVTGELFF

clone size: few
D gene: NA
J gene: TRBJ2-5
V gene: TRBV5-1
CDR3 DNA: TGCGCCAGCAAGGAGGGGGCCACCAACCAAGAGACCCAGTACTTC
CDR3 protein: CASKEGATNQETQYF

clone size: medium-sized
D gene: TRBD1
J gene: TRBJ1-2
V gene: TRBV2
CDR3 DNA: TGTGCCAGCAGTCTCGGACAGGCGAGGCTCTATGGCTACACCTTC
CDR3 protein: CASSLGQARLYGYTF

clone size: medium-sized
D gene: NA
J gene: TRBJ1-6
V gene: TRBV7-2
CDR3 DNA: TGTGCCAGCAGCTTACAGGGGCCCTATAATTCACCCCTCCACTTT
CDR3 protein: CASSLQGPYNSPLHF

clone size: few
D gene: NA
J gene: TRBJ2-7
V gene: TRBV6-5
CDR3 DNA: TGTGCCAGCAGTTACTCGGACAGATTCTACGAGCAGTACTTC
CDR3 protein: CASSYSDRFYEQYF

clone size: NA
D gene: NA
J gene: TRBJ2-5
V gene: TRBV7-6
CDR3 DNA: TGTGCCAGCAAGAGGGAAGAGACCCAGTACTTC
CDR3 protein: CASKREETQYF

clone size: few
D gene: TRBD1
J gene: TRBJ1-1
V gene: TRBV5-1
CDR3 DNA: TGCGCCAGCAGCTTGGGATCCCCGGGACAGGGGAATGAAGCTTTCTTT
CDR3 protein: CASSLGSPGQGNEAFF

clone size: NA
D gene: TRBD2
J gene: TRBJ2-1
V gene: TRBV29-1
CDR3 DNA: TGCAGCGTCCGTCTAGCGGGGGGGCTCAATGAGCAGTTCTTC
CDR3 protein: CSVRLAGGLNEQFF

clone size: NA
D gene: NA
J gene: TRBJ2-2
V gene: TRBV5-1
CDR3 DNA: TGCGCCAGCAGTCCGAGTTGGGCCGAGAACACCGGGGAGCTGTTTTTT
CDR3 protein: CASSPSWAENTGELFF

clone size: once
D gene: NA
J gene: TRBJ2-2
V gene: TRBV11-1
CDR3 DNA: TGTGCCAGCAGCCAACAGAGAACCGGGGAGCTGTTTTTT
CDR3 protein: CASSQQRTGELFF

clone size: few
D gene: TRBD2
J gene: TRBJ2-1
V gene: TRBV4-3
CDR3 DNA: TGCGCCAGCAGCCCCCGCCTAGCGGGAAGCTCCTACAATGAGCAGTTCTTC
CDR3 protein: CASSPRLAGSSYNEQFF

clone size: NA
D gene: NA
J gene: TRBJ2-5
V gene: TRBV6-6
CDR3 DNA: TGTGCCAGCAGTTACCAGCGACAAGAGACCCAGTACTTC
CDR3 protein: CASSYQRQETQYF

clone size: NA
D gene: TRBD1
J gene: TRBJ2-2
V gene: TRBV2
CDR3 DNA: TGTGCCAGCCGTATGACAGGGTTAACCGGGGAGCTGTTTTTT
CDR3 protein: CASRMTGLTGELFF

clone size: NA
D gene: NA
J gene: TRBJ2-7
V gene: TRBV19
CDR3 DNA: TGTGCCAGTAGTATCGAGGACAGTGCCAAGCAGTACTTC
CDR3 protein: CASSIEDSAKQYF

clone size: NA
D gene: TRBD1
J gene: TRBJ2-5
V gene: TRBV28
CDR3 DNA: TGTGCCAGCAGCCCCCCCGGACAGGGTTTACAGGAGACCCAGTACTTC
CDR3 protein: CASSPPGQGLQETQYF

clone size: NA
D gene: NA
J gene: TRBJ1-4
V gene: TRBV11-2
CDR3 DNA: TGTGCCAGCAGACGAGCAACTAATGAAAAACTGTTTTTT
CDR3 protein: CASRRATNEKLFF

clone size: NA
D gene: NA
J gene: TRBJ1-4
V gene: TRBV27
CDR3 DNA: TGTGCCAGCAGTTTTTTGGGGACTACCGAACTTGAAAAACTGTTTTTT
CDR3 protein: CASSFLGTTELEKLFF

clone size: NA
D gene: NA
J gene: TRBJ2-1
V gene: TRBV5-1
CDR3 DNA: TGCGCCAGCAGCTTGGAAGGTGAGCAGTTCTTC
CDR3 protein: CASSLEGEQFF

clone size: NA
D gene: NA
J gene: TRBJ1-4
V gene: TRBV7-8
CDR3 DNA: TGTGCCAGCAGCGGGGGGCTCAATGAAAAACTGTTTTTT
CDR3 protein: CASSGGLNEKLFF

clone size: few
D gene: NA
J gene: TRBJ2-2
V gene: TRBV10-1
CDR3 DNA: TGCGCCATCTCGCTCCTATCCACGAACACCGGGGAGCTGTTTTTT
CDR3 protein: CAISLLSTNTGELFF

clone size: NA
D gene: NA
J gene: TRBJ2-7
V gene: TRBV9
CDR3 DNA: TGTGCCAGCAGCTCAGATGAGGCCGGAACCTACGAGCAGTACTTC
CDR3 protein: CASSSDEAGTYEQYF

clone size: few
D gene: NA
J gene: TRBJ2-1
V gene: TRBV6-6
CDR3 DNA: TGTGCCAGCAGCCCCGGCCCCTACAATGAGCAGTTCTTC
CDR3 protein: CASSPGPYNEQFF

clone size: NA
D gene: TRBD2
J gene: TRBJ2-3
V gene: TRBV4-3
CDR3 DNA: TGCGCCAGCAGCCAAGCCATAGCGGGGGGCCGGGTCAATACGCAGTATTTT
CDR3 protein: CASSQAIAGGRVNTQYF

clone size: NA
D gene: NA
J gene: TRBJ2-5
V gene: TRBV13
CDR3 DNA: TGTGCCAGCAGCTTAAAGGGGGGGGGCCAAGAGACCCAGTACTTC
CDR3 protein: CASSLKGGGQETQYF

clone size: few
D gene: TRBD2
J gene: TRBJ2-4
V gene: TRBV5-4
CDR3 DNA: TGTGCCAGCAGCTTTGGGCTAGCGGGGGGACTAGCCAAAAACATTCAGTACTTC
CDR3 protein: CASSFGLAGGLAKNIQYF

clone size: NA
D gene: NA
J gene: TRBJ2-3
V gene: TRBV2
CDR3 DNA: TGTGCCAGCAGTGTAATCAGCACAGATACGCAGTATTTT
CDR3 protein: CASSVISTDTQYF

clone size: once
D gene: NA
J gene: TRBJ2-7
V gene: TRBV19
CDR3 DNA: TGTGCCAGTAGTATAGGGGGCAGAGAATACGAGCAGTACTTC
CDR3 protein: CASSIGGREYEQYF

clone size: once
D gene: NA
J gene: TRBJ1-1
V gene: TRBV15
CDR3 DNA: TGTGCCACCAGCAGAGATAACCGAAGACAGGATGAAGCTTTCTTT
CDR3 protein: CATSRDNRRQDEAFF